These 15 T cell receptor beta chains originate from one sample sequenced in a study of blood T cell repertoires in COVID-19. Produced via immunoSEQ multiplex PCR; TCRdb's table is partial and in-frame only. Found here are approximately 53,000 clones, almost 80% of them singletons; the top ten hold under 6.5%. Sequencing used PBMCs or T cells enriched from blood (not recorded which). The source is a woman aged 45-65 years with acute COVID-19.

This chain's CDR3 is CASSVAEEYGYTF. The CDR3 bases are TGTGCCAGCAGTGTAGCAGAAGAGTATGGCTACACCTTC. The chain links TRBV6-1 to TRBJ1-2; D is ambiguous. The CDR3 covers 13 residues. Germline CDR1 MNHNS, CDR2 SASEGT. V gave up 4 bases and J gave up 5 bases, with 11 bases separating them.

The gene calls are TRBV30 and TRBJ2-7; TRBD1 might be the D (5 bases). In germline, CDR1 is GTSNPN, CDR2 SVGIG (reference sequence). Deletions cut 0 bases from V and 7 bases from J, with 22 bases between. The length of the CDR3 is 16 residues. The CDR3 DNA reads as TGTGCCTGGAGTGTAAAGGATCGCTGGGGCATGGGGGAGCAGTACTTC. Translation gives CAWSVKDRWGMGEQYF.

The gene calls are TRBV19 and TRBJ2-3; the match to TRBD1 covers 8 bases. There are 15 residues in the CDR3. V lost 7 bases to trimming and J lost 0 bases; unmatched junction nucleotides: 6. Germline V gene lookup returns CDR1 LNHDA and CDR2 SQIVND (reference sequence). The CDR3 sequence: CASNDRGRSTDTQYF. The CDR3, as DNA: TGTGCCAGTAATGACAGGGGCCGTAGCACAGATACGCAGTATTTT.

The J gene is TRBJ2-1, the V gene TRBV3-1 (or the pseudogene TRBV3-2); 10 bases align to TRBD2. V trimming: 0 bases; J trimming: 0 bases; junction bases outside the gene matches: 8. Germline V gene data show CDR1 as LGHDT and CDR2 as YNNKEL (reference sequence). The CDR3 is 19 residues long. The CDR3 nucleotides read TGTGCCAGCAGCCAAGAGGGGCTAGCGGGGGTTAGCTCCTACAATGAGCAGTTCTTC. This sequence encodes CASSQEGLAGVSSYNEQFF.

The chain is built from TRBV5-8 and TRBJ1-3, with D hard to call. Germline CDR1 is SGHTS and CDR2 is YDEGEE. Trimming took off 4 bases at V and 0 bases at J, with 8 bases between the two ends. The CDR3 length is 14 residues. CDR3 bases: TGTGCCAGCAGCCTACAGAGCTCTGGAAACACCATATATTTT. It codes for CASSLQSSGNTIYF.

V gene TRBV7-9 combines with J gene TRBJ1-2; no definite D call. The CDR3 consists of 11 residues. V was pared by 3 bases and J by 10 bases, with 9 bases between. Germline V gives CDR1 SEHNR, CDR2 FQNEAQ (reference sequence). CDR3 DNA: TGTGCCAGCAGCTTTCTCGGTGACTACACCTTC. Translating gives CASSFLGDYTF.

The rearrangement links TRBV18 to TRBJ1-1, with D perhaps TRBD1 (5 bases). The germline V gene encodes CDR1 KGHSH and CDR2 LQKENI. Trimming stripped 3 bases from V and 3 bases from J, with 8 bases between. The CDR3 covers 13 residues. CDR3 sequence (DNA): TGTGCCAGCTCACCCAGGGCCGACACTGAAGCTTTCTTT. Translating it yields CASSPRADTEAFF.

The CDR3 DNA sequence: TGCGCCAGCAGCTTGGACGGACAGACCGGGGGAAACACCATATATTTT. Translation: CASSLDGQTGGNTIYF. The chain combines TRBV5-1 with TRBJ1-3, with a weak D call TRBD1 (6 bases). The CDR3 totals 16 residues. Germline assignment: CDR1 SGHRS and CDR2 YFSETQ. The V end lost 0 bases, the J end lost 4 bases, and 14 bases lay between the germline ends.

This clone occurred a few times. V is TRBV4-2 and J is TRBJ1-4; the D gene is possibly TRBD1 (5 bases). CDR1 LGHNA and CDR2 YNFKEQ come from the germline V gene. V gave up 2 bases and J gave up 5 bases, with 12 bases separating them. The length of the CDR3 is 15 residues. CDR3 amino acids: CASSQTDSFNEKLFF. The CDR3 DNA reads TGTGCCAGCAGCCAAACCGACAGCTTCAATGAAAAACTGTTTTTT.

This chain's CDR3 is CASSLGTAPNQPQHF. CDR3 coding DNA: TGTGCCAGCAGCTTGGGGACAGCGCCAAATCAGCCCCAGCATTTT. The chain recombines TRBV5-5 with TRBJ1-5; maybe TRBD1 (6 bases). V lost 0 bases, J lost 4 bases, and 11 bases lay in between. CDR1 is SGHKS, CDR2 YYEKEE, per germline (reference sequence). The CDR3 covers 15 residues.

The V and J genes are TRBV19 and TRBJ1-6; D uncertain. V gave up 2 bases and J gave up 10 bases, with 9 bases separating them. Germline values: CDR1 LNHDA, CDR2 SQIVND (reference sequence). This CDR3 has 13 amino acids. The CDR3 protein is CASSIKEGSPLHF. The CDR3 bases are TGTGCCAGTAGTATAAAGGAGGGCTCACCCCTCCACTTT.

The chain recombines TRBV9 with TRBJ2-1; 7 bases line up with TRBD1. Germline loops: CDR1 SGDLS, CDR2 YYNGEE. The V gene end was trimmed by 4 bases and the J gene end by 0 bases; junction bases not matched to a gene: 16. This CDR3 has 19 amino acids. The CDR3 nucleotides are TGTGCCAGCAGCCCTCAAGCACAGGGGCCTCCGAGCTCCTACAATGAGCAGTTCTTC. As protein: CASSPQAQGPPSSYNEQFF.

The rearrangement uses TRBV7-3 and TRBJ2-7; maybe TRBD2 (5 bases). Germline loops: CDR1 SGHTA, CDR2 FQGTGA. V dropped 2 bases and J dropped 3 bases, with 8 bases sitting between them. The CDR3 is 13 residues long. The CDR3 here is CASSLDGGYEQYF. DNA for the CDR3: TGTGCCAGCAGCTTAGACGGAGGCTACGAGCAGTACTTC.

The chain recombines TRBV18 with TRBJ1-4; maybe TRBD1 (6 bases). V was pared by 4 bases and J by 0 bases, with 15 bases between. The CDR3 totals 17 residues. Germline assignment: CDR1 KGHSH and CDR2 LQKENI. As DNA, the CDR3 is TGTGCCAGCTCACGTACAGGGAAGGCGTCAACTAATGAAAAACTGTTTTTT. Amino acids: CASSRTGKASTNEKLFF.

This clone was seen just once. The chain employs TRBV24-1 and TRBJ2-6; D gene uncertain. Per the germline V gene, CDR1 is KGHDR and CDR2 is SFDVKD. This CDR3 is built from 15 residues. Trimming took 3 bases from V and 1 from J, leaving 6 bases between them. The CDR3 loop reads CATSDTASGANVLTF. The CDR3 coding sequence is TGTGCCACCAGTGATACAGCATCTGGGGCCAACGTCCTGACTTTC.